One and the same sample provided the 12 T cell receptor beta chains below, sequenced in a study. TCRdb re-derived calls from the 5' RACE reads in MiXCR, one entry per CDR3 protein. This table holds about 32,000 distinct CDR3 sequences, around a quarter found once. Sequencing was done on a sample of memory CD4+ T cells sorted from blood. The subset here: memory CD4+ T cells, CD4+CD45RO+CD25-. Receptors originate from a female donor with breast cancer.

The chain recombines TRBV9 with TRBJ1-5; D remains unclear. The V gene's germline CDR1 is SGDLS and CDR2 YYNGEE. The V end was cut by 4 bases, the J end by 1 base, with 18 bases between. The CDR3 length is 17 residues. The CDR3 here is CASSPSWTQLSNQPQHF. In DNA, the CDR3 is TGTGCCAGCAGCCCTAGCTGGACTCAATTGAGCAATCAGCCCCAGCATTTT.

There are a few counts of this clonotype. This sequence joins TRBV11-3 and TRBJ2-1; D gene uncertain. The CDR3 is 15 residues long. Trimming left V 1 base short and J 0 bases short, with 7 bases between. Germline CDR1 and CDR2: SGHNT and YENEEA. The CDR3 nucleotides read TGTGCCAGCAGCTTAGGCTCCCACTCCTACAATGAGCAGTTCTTC. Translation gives CASSLGSHSYNEQFF.

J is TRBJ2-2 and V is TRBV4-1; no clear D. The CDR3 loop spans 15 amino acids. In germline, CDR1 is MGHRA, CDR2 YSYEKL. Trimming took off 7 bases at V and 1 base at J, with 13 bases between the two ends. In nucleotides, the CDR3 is TGCGCCAGCACTAACCCGACGGGGAACACCGGGGAGCTGTTTTTT. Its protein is CASTNPTGNTGELFF.

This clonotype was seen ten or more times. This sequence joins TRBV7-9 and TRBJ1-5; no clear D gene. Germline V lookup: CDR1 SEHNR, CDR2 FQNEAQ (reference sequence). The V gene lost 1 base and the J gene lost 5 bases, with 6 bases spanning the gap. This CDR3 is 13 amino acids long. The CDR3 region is CASSLGHDQPQHF. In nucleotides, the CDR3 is TGTGCCAGCAGCTTAGGCCACGATCAGCCCCAGCATTTT.

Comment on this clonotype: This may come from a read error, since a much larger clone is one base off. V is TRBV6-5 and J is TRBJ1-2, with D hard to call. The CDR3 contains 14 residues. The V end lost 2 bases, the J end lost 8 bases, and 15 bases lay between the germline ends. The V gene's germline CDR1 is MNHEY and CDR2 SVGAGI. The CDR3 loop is CASSYPWDYRGYTF. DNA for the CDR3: TGTGCCAGCAGTTACCCTTGGGATTATCGCGGCTACACCTTC.

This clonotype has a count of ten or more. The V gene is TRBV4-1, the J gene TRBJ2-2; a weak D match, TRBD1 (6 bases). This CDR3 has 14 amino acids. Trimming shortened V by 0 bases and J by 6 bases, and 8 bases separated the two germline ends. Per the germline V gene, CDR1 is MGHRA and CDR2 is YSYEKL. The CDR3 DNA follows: TGCGCCAGCAGCCAAGATGCAGGGGCCGGGGAGCTGTTTTTT. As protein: CASSQDAGAGELFF.

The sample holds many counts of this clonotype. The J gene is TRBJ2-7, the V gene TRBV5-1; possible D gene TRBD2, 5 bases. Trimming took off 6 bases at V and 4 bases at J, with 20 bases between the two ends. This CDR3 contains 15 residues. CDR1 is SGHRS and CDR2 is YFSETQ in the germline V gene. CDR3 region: CASTVEPGRGYEQYF. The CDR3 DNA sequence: TGCGCCAGCACCGTTGAACCGGGCCGAGGGTACGAGCAGTACTTC.

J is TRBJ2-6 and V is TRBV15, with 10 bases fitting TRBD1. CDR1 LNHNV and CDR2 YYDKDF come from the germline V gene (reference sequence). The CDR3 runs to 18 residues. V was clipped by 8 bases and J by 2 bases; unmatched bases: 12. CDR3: CATFGTGVSIPGANVLTF. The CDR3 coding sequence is TGTGCCACCTTTGGGACAGGGGTATCAATCCCTGGGGCCAACGTCCTGACTTTC.

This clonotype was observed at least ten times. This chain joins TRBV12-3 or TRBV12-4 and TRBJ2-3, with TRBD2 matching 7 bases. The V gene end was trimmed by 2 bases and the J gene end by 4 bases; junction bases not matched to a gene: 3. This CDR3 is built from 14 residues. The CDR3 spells CASSLYSGPDTQYF. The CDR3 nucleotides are TGTGCCAGCAGTTTATATAGCGGGCCAGATACGCAGTATTTT.

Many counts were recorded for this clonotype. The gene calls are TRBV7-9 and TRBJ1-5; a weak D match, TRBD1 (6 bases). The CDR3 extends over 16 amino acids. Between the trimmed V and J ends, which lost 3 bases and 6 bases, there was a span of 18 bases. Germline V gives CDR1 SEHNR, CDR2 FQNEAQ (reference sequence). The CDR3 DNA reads TGTGCCAGCAGCTTCCGAATCAGGGGCTCTGCTCAGCCCCAGCATTTT. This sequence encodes CASSFRIRGSAQPQHF.

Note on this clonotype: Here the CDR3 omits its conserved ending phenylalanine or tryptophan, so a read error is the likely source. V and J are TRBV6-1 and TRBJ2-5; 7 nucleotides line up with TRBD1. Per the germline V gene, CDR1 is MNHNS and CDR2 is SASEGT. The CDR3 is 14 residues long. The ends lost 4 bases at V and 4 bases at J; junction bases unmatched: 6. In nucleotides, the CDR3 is TGTGCCAGCAGTGGAGGAAAGGGGGCAGAGACCCAGTACCTC. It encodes CASSGGKGAETQYL.

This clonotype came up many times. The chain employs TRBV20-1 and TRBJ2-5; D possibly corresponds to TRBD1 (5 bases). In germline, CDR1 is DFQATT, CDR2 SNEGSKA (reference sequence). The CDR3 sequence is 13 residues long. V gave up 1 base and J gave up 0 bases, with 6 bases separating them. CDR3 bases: TGCAGTGCTAGAGGGACAAACCAAGAGACCCAGTACTTC. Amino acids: CSARGTNQETQYF.